This T cell receptor beta chain was identified in a study of blood T cell repertoires in COVID-19 (dated by TCRdb to 2020 to 2021). Describing the broader study: Collaborator samples came from the United States, Italy and Spain and covered acute and convalescent phases of COVID-19. The material from the prospective study consisted of cDNA or gDNA derived from T cells, B-cell-depleted T cells, or PBMCs. Deeply sampled blood TCRbeta repertoires from subjects exposed to, actively infected with, or recovered from COVID-19 were included in the dataset. Where available, HLA class I and class II types were taken from metadata supplied by the sample provider and were not determined by assay-based typing. Samples came from the ongoing ImmuneRACE study (first 160 participants) plus 1,254 subjects from 6 global collaborators. The repertoires were released in a freely available public database meant as a resource for research on the immune response to SARS-CoV-2. Sample metadata almost always included a de-identified subject ID, COVID-19 status, age in years and sex.

Clipping removes 1 base from V and 4 bases from J, with 5 as the unmatched junction base count. The CDR3, from cysteine to phenylalanine, totals 15 residues. CDR3 DNA is the only sequence kept; it has 45 bases, read in frame from the first base. For CDR1 and CDR2, the germline V gene (reference sequence) lists SSHAT and FNYEAQ. With respect to this clone: No antigen is known for it. Base qualities were left out, and no much larger clone turns up one base away.

The paper as a whole reports these results and caveats: The quantity of clinical and demographic metadata differed by source and by participant and was supplied without curation.

Another Seattle source contributed samples from volunteer blood donors who had recovered from COVID-19. Whole blood was collected in K2EDTA tubes by collaborating institutions according to the institutions' own protocols. For TCRbeta analysis, collaborator samples were shipped as frozen whole blood, as isolated PBMCs, or as DNA extracted from either sample type. The immunoSEQ Assay, a bias-controlled multiplex PCR, was used to amplify TCRbeta CDR3 regions from genomic DNA. Processing in the source paper ran as follows. The number of nucleated cells in each sample was estimated by amplification of reference gene primers within the assay. To quantify the absolute abundance of each unique TCRbeta CDR3 rearrangement, sequence reads were collapsed and filtered. For each sample, productive Simpson clonality was calculated as the square root of Simpson's diversity index over productive rearrangements. TCRdb took over this immuneACCESS table, retaining in-frame rearrangements with V and J assigned. Such tables are incomplete; in checked studies, under half of the missing clones stem from an unresolved V gene, and the remainder is unexplained. V, J and clone size were drawn from that table, and D and trimming were deduced from the DNA. The sample data list 200,000 to 300,000 clones, and about nine tenths of these were observed just once. The top ten hold 8.5% to 10% of the sample.

The source material was peripheral blood. The TCR sequence derives from a man aged 35-49 years who had recovered from COVID-19. The rearrangement joined TRBV7-7 to TRBJ2-7, with 9 bases in between that match TRBD1. The CDR3 protein sequence reads: CASSLGTGDGYEQYF. At the DNA level, the sequence is TGTGCCAGCAGCTTAGGGACAGGGGACGGTTACGAGCAGTACTTC.